A selection of T cell receptor beta chains follows, all from one sample in a study of T cell changes during pregnancy in multiple sclerosis. Generated by immunoSEQ multiplex PCR, the TCRdb table keeps only in-frame clones and is missing some. This table has approximately 52,000 clones, 88% appearing once. The sequencing used CD4+ T cells from peripheral blood mononuclear cells, collected in the second trimester of pregnancy. These receptors originate from a female donor with multiple sclerosis, enrolled in a pregnancy study. Each CDR3 is given with its conserved first and last residue. D genes are given only for firm matches.

d_gene,j_gene,v_gene,CDR3aa
-,TRBJ2-5,TRBV5-1,CASSFEETQYF
TRBD2,TRBJ2-2,TRBV9,CASAQGSGRGGGELFF
TRBD1,TRBJ1-2,TRBV28,CASRSGTGVYGYTF
-,TRBJ1-2,TRBV13,CASRQGPYGYTF
-,TRBJ2-2,TRBV14,CASSQVVGRNTGELFF
-,TRBJ1-2,TRBV18,CASSQDRANYGYTF
-,TRBJ2-7,TRBV7-2,CASSLARTSRNQYF
-,TRBJ1-5,TRBV11-2,CASSLKGEHQPQHF
-,TRBJ2-4,TRBV30,CAWSAPGAAAKNIQYF
-,TRBJ2-7,TRBV5-4,CASSQGLKVHSYEQYF
-,TRBJ1-2,TRBV10-3,CAISESSGLDGYTF
TRBD2,TRBJ2-5,TRBV5-1,CASSLVLAGPEETQYF
-,TRBJ1-1,TRBV11-2,CASSLFGGGNTEAFF
TRBD1,TRBJ1-4,TRBV19,CASSMGTAPEKLFF
TRBD1,TRBJ1-2,TRBV5-1,CASSPLTGADGYTF
-,TRBJ1-1,TRBV5-1,CASSDEPGFGTEAFF
TRBD1,TRBJ1-4,TRBV11-2,CASSGQGAQKLFF
-,TRBJ2-7,TRBV6-1,CASSAPGRKRDF
TRBD2,TRBJ2-3,TRBV9,CASSVATVGRALDTQYF
-,TRBJ2-3,TRBV18,CASSPPNSPTDTQYF
TRBD2,TRBJ2-7,TRBV6-1,CASSSLAGGEQYF
TRBD1,TRBJ2-3,TRBV2,CASSVGQAQTDTQYF
-,TRBJ2-1,TRBV11-3,CASSTGGVGEQFF
-,TRBJ2-3,TRBV7-2,CASSNGLSSDTQYF
TRBD1,TRBJ1-1,TRBV27,CASSRQGTHTEAFF
TRBD2,TRBJ2-1,TRBV19,CASSIGLAGFMGNEQFF
TRBD2,TRBJ2-1,TRBV5-8,CASSLVLAGGPREQFF
TRBD1,TRBJ2-7,TRBV7-2,CASSWGQLNSYEQYF
TRBD2,TRBJ2-4,TRBV7-2,CASSLAGLGINIQYF
TRBD2,TRBJ2-2,TRBV11-1,CASSFEREGANTGELFF
-,TRBJ2-2,TRBV21-1,CASGPNRGTGELFF
TRBD2,TRBJ2-1,TRBV6-1,CASNRLAGEGNEQFF
TRBD2,TRBJ2-2,TRBV5-1,CASSWGLAGDTGELFF
-,TRBJ1-5,TRBV10-3,CASATSDRLNQPQHF
-,TRBJ2-2,TRBV6-1,CASIPGTNTGELFF
TRBD2,TRBJ2-1,TRBV18,CASSPPSLADNEQFF
TRBD2,TRBJ2-7,TRBV27,CASSLRLAGLSEQYF
-,TRBJ2-5,TRBV30,CAWTIQETQYF
TRBD1,TRBJ2-5,TRBV5-4,CASSLAGGSETQYF
TRBD1,TRBJ2-1,TRBV2,CASSREGQGFDEQFF
-,TRBJ1-5,TRBV2,CASSDTTGPMTANQPQHF
-,TRBJ2-2,TRBV5-1,CASSVSYTGELFF
TRBD2,TRBJ2-1,TRBV30,CAWSVGIAGDNYNEQFF
-,TRBJ2-7,TRBV19,CASSRVGQGSYEQYF
TRBD2,TRBJ2-7,TRBV25-1,CASRSAGADKYEQYF
-,TRBJ2-7,TRBV11-3,CASSPSSAAHYEQYF
TRBD1,TRBJ2-7,TRBV10-3,CAISESKGKTGAYEQYF
-,TRBJ1-2,TRBV27,CASSLGGPNYGYTF
TRBD1,TRBJ1-2,TRBV27,CASSLSRQGSGYTF
-,TRBJ1-1,TRBV5-1,CASSSDTEAFF
-,TRBJ2-7,TRBV5-4,CASSLGTASYEQYF